This TCR beta chain comes out of a study of blood T cells in healthy people across ages. This clonotype appeared many times. A sample-barcoded 5' primer and a J-beta primer mix were used in a second PCR of roughly 6 to 12 cycles. TCRdb re-called the 5' RACE reads through MiXCR, storing one row per CDR3 protein. Of approximately 1.5 million distinct CDR3 sequences in the sample, roughly 32% were seen once. V was trimmed by 4 bases and J by 2 bases, leaving 17 bases between them. The CDR3 consists of 16 residues. The germline V gene encodes CDR1 MNHNS and CDR2 SASEGT. This sequence originates from a woman under 40 in good health. The chain recombines TRBV6-1 with TRBJ2-5; TRBD2 is a possible D gene (5 bases). The sample taken for sequencing was blood. CDR3 residues: CASSGRVAAAQETQYF. Here the CDR3 DNA reads TGTGCCAGCAGTGGGCGGGTGGCGGCGGCGCAAGAGACCCAGTACTTC.